These 19 T cell receptor beta chains were all obtained from the same sample, sequenced in a study of T cell changes during pregnancy in multiple sclerosis. Sequencing used immunoSEQ multiplex PCR; TCRdb keeps in-frame clones, though not all of them. This table holds tens of thousands of clones, 90% to 95% found once. This specimen consisted of CD8+ T cells from peripheral blood mononuclear cells, obtained in the first trimester of pregnancy. All receptors come from a female donor with multiple sclerosis, enrolled in a pregnancy study.

The chain carries TRBV27 and TRBJ1-1, with TRBD1 as a possible D gene (6 bases). CDR3 length: 14 amino acids. Between the trimmed V and J ends, which lost 3 bases and 5 bases, there was a span of 13 bases. CDR1 and CDR2 from the germline V gene are MNHEY and SMNVEV (reference sequence). As DNA, the CDR3 is TGTGCCAGCAGTTTCTTACCGGGACATACTGAAGCTTTCTTT. Amino acids: CASSFLPGHTEAFF.

The chain carries TRBV7-9 and TRBJ2-3; no clear D gene. V was pared by 2 bases and J by 6 bases, with 18 bases between. The CDR3 consists of 16 residues. From germline, CDR1 is SEHNR and CDR2 FQNEAQ (reference sequence). CDR3 amino acids: CASSLIGRGLNDTQYF. DNA for the CDR3: TGTGCCAGCAGCTTAATTGGTCGCGGATTGAATGATACGCAGTATTTT.

The CDR3 DNA follows: TGTGCCAGCAGACCCTCAGAGGGCCTAGATACGCAGTATTTT. Encoded protein: CASRPSEGLDTQYF. The V gene is TRBV7-9, the J gene TRBJ2-3; possibly TRBD2 for D (5 bases). CDR1 and CDR2 (germline): SEHNR, FQNEAQ (reference sequence). The V end lost 6 bases, the J end lost 5 bases, and 15 bases lay between the germline ends. The CDR3 covers 14 residues.

This chain uses TRBV7-9 with TRBJ2-2; 9 bases match TRBD2. The germline CDR1 and CDR2 sequences are SEHNR and FQNEAQ (reference sequence). V shed 5 bases, J shed 0 bases, and the junction held 4 bases outside the gene matches. This CDR3 region has 16 residues. CDR3 nucleotide sequence: TGTGCCAGCAGCCAGTTAGCGGGAGCGAACACCGGGGAGCTGTTTTTT. Residues: CASSQLAGANTGELFF.

The J gene is TRBJ2-1, the V gene TRBV29-1, with 13 nucleotides matching TRBD2. The CDR3 is 13 residues long. Germline trimming cut 7 bases from V and 6 bases from J; bases unmatched to any gene: 3. Germline V gives CDR1 SQVTM, CDR2 ANQGSEA. The CDR3 nucleotides read TGCAGCGCTGGGACTAGCGGGATCAATGAGCAGTTCTTC. It yields the protein CSAGTSGINEQFF.

J is TRBJ1-2 and V is TRBV14; D is possibly TRBD1 (6 bases). The length of the CDR3 is 17 residues. Germline values: CDR1 SGHDN, CDR2 FVKESK. V was trimmed by 4 bases and J by 2 bases, leaving 20 bases between them. The CDR3 DNA sequence: TGTGCCAGCAGCCCACGTAGAATGGGAGACAGGAACTATGGCTACACCTTC. Protein: CASSPRRMGDRNYGYTF.

The rearrangement uses TRBV7-9 and TRBJ2-1; perhaps TRBD2 as D (6 bases). Germline V lookup: CDR1 SEHNR, CDR2 FQNEAQ (reference sequence). V shed 1 base and J shed 6 bases, with 13 bases lying between them. The CDR3 runs to 15 residues. CDR3 DNA sequence: TGTGCCAGCAGCTTAGGGCGGAGGGGTTCCAATGAGCAGTTCTTC. This translates into CASSLGRRGSNEQFF.

J is TRBJ2-1 and V is TRBV4-3; tentatively, D is TRBD1 (6 bases). The CDR3 sequence is 15 residues long. Trimming removed 0 bases from V and 4 bases from J, with 10 bases in between. From germline, CDR1 is LGHNA and CDR2 YSLEER. This chain's CDR3 is CASSQDGTIYNEQFF. The DNA for the CDR3 is TGCGCCAGCAGCCAAGACGGGACAATATACAATGAGCAGTTCTTC.

This clone was picked up one time. The V gene is TRBV19, the J gene TRBJ2-5, with 9 bases fitting TRBD2. Trimming removed 10 bases from V and 2 bases from J; junction bases left unmatched: 8. Germline V lookup: CDR1 LNHDA, CDR2 SQIVND (reference sequence). The length of the CDR3 is 14 residues. In DNA, the CDR3 is TGTGCCACCGGGGGACTAGCTCCTCAAGAGACCCAGTACTTC. This encodes CATGGLAPQETQYF.

This chain links TRBV27 with TRBJ2-7; 7 bases are shared with TRBD2. V was pared by 3 bases and J by 6 bases, with 5 bases of the junction left unmatched. This CDR3 is built from 13 residues. CDR1 is MNHEY and CDR2 is SMNVEV in the germline V gene (reference sequence). The CDR3 coding sequence is TGTGCCAGCAGTTTGGGCGGGAGACCCGAGCAGTACTTC. Its protein product is CASSLGGRPEQYF.

The V and J genes are TRBV25-1 and TRBJ2-3; D gene unclear. Between the trimmed V and J ends, which lost 1 base and 4 bases, there was a span of 15 bases. CDR3 length: 16 residues. Germline values: CDR1 MGHDK, CDR2 SYGVNS. CDR3 region: CASSESLSWASDTQYF. DNA for the CDR3: TGTGCCAGCAGTGAATCGCTGTCATGGGCGTCAGATACGCAGTATTTT. Using reference TRBV25-1 and TRBJ2-3 for the parts outside the CDR3, the full variable domain is EADIYQTPRYLVIGTGKKITLECSQTMGHDKMYWYQQDPGMELHLIHYSYGVNSTEKGDLSSESTVSRIRTEHFPLTLESARPSHTSQYLCASSESLSWASDTQYFGPGTRLTVL.

This chain connects TRBV2 to TRBJ1-1; D possibly corresponds to TRBD1 (6 bases). The CDR3 contains 13 residues. Germline CDR1 reads SNHLY; CDR2 reads FYNNEI. V was clipped by 5 bases and J by 1 base, with 8 bases between them. CDR3 sequence (DNA): TGTGCCAGCAGTCCCAGGGGGAACACTGAAGCTTTCTTT. Translating it yields CASSPRGNTEAFF.

The chain uses TRBV6-6 and TRBJ2-7, with a weak D call TRBD1 (6 bases). The CDR3 has 13 amino acids. Germline-derived CDR1 and CDR2 are MNHNY and SVGAGI (reference sequence). V shed 6 bases and J shed 2 bases, with 11 bases lying between them. Here the CDR3 DNA reads TGTGCCAGCAGACCGGACAGAACCTACGAGCAGTACTTC. Translating gives CASRPDRTYEQYF.

V is TRBV7-3 and J is TRBJ2-7, with 8 bases fitting TRBD2. Germline trimming cut 1 base from V and 4 bases from J; bases unmatched to any gene: 3. Germline CDR1 is SGHTA and CDR2 is FQGTGA. CDR3 length: 14 residues. CDR3 nucleotides: TGTGCCAGCAGCTTAAGATCGGGAGGGTACGAGCAGTACTTC. Amino acids: CASSLRSGGYEQYF. The full variable domain, its missing parts supplied by reference TRBV7-3 and TRBJ2-7, is GAGVSQTPSNKVTEKGKYVELRCDPISGHTALYWYRQSLGQGPEFLIYFQGTGAADDSGLPNDRFFAVRPEGSVSTLKIQRTERGDSAVYLCASSLRSGGYEQYFGPGTRLTVT.

The chain carries TRBV28 and TRBJ1-2; D remains unclear. V was clipped by 5 bases and J by 4 bases, with 11 bases between them. Per germline, CDR1 MDHEN and CDR2 SYDVKM. The CDR3 extends over 13 amino acids. The CDR3, as DNA: TGTGCCAGCAGTCCCTCGTCAGGCTATGGCTACACCTTC. Protein sequence: CASSPSSGYGYTF.

The chain has TRBV5-3 and TRBJ2-7; a possible D gene is TRBD2 (5 bases). Being an ORF, TRBV5-3 has a function that is uncertain. V lost 3 bases and J 1 base, leaving 11 bases between the germline ends. This CDR3 region has 14 residues. The DNA for the CDR3 is TGTGCCAGAAGCTCCCGCGGAGGTTCCTACGAGCAGTACTTC. Translated: CARSSRGGSYEQYF.

The gene calls are TRBV9 and TRBJ2-3; TRBD2 might be the D (5 bases). This CDR3 comprises 16 residues. Germline V gene lookup returns CDR1 SGDLS and CDR2 YYNGEE. The V end lost 0 bases, the J end lost 0 bases, and 11 bases lay between the germline ends. The CDR3 sequence is CASSVGGRPSTDTQYF. DNA of the CDR3: TGTGCCAGCAGCGTAGGAGGGCGACCTAGCACAGATACGCAGTATTTT.

This chain joins TRBV27 and TRBJ1-4; possible D gene TRBD1, 6 bases. Between the trimmed V and J ends, which lost 5 bases and 8 bases, there was a span of 12 bases. Germline CDR1 reads MNHEY; CDR2 reads SMNVEV (reference sequence). The CDR3 extends over 13 amino acids. CDR3 sequence (DNA): TGTGCCAGCAGTCAAACCAGGGGAGAAAAACTGTTTTTT. Amino acids: CASSQTRGEKLFF. The whole variable domain, remainder taken from reference TRBV27 and TRBJ1-4, is EAQVTQNPRYLITVTGKKLTVTCSQNMNHEYMSWYRQDPGLGLRQIYYSMNVEVTDKGDVPEGYKVSRKEKRNFPLILESPSPNQTSLYFCASSQTRGEKLFFGSGTQLSVL.

The rearrangement joins TRBV4-3 to TRBJ2-7, with 7 bases matching TRBD1. CDR1 is LGHNA, CDR2 YSLEER, per germline. CDR3 length equals 15 residues. Trimming removed 0 bases from V and 3 bases from J; junction bases left unmatched: 5. The CDR3 is CASSQEFGTVYEQYF. CDR3 bases: TGCGCCAGCAGCCAAGAGTTTGGGACAGTCTACGAGCAGTACTTC.